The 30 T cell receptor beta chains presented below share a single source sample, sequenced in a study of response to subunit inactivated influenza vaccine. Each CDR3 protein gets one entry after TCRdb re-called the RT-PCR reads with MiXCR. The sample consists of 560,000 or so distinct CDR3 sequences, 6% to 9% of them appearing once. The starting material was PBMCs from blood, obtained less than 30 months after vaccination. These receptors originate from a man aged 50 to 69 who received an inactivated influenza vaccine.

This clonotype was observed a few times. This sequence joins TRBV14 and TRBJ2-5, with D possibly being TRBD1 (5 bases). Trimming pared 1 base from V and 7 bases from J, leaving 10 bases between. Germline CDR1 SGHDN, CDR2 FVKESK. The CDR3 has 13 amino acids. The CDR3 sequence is CASSQVARGTQYF. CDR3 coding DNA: TGTGCCAGCAGCCAAGTCGCTAGGGGGACCCAGTACTTC.

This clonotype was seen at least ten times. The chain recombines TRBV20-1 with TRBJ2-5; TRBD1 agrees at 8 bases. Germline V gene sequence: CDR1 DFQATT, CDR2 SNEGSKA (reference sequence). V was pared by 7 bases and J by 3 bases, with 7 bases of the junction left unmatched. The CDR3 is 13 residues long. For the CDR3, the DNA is TGCAGTGGAAGACAGGGGATTAAAGAGACCCAGTACTTC. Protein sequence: CSGRQGIKETQYF.

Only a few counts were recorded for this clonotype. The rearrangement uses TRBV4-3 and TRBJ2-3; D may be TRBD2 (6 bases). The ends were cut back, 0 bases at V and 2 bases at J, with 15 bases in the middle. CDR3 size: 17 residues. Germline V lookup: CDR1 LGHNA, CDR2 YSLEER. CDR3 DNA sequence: TGCGCCAGCAGCCAAGACCCCGGGACTTACTACACAGATACGCAGTATTTT. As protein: CASSQDPGTYYTDTQYF.

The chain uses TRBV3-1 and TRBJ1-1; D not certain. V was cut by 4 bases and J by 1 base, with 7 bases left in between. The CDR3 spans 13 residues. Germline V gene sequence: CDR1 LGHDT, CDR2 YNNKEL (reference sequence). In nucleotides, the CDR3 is TGTGCCAGCAGCCTTAACGGGAACACTGAAGCTTTCTTT. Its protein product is CASSLNGNTEAFF. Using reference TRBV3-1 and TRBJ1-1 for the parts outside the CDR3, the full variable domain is DTAVSQTPKYLVTQMGNDKSIKCEQNLGHDTMYWYKQDSKKFLKIMFSYNNKELIINETVPNRFSPKSPDKAHLNLHINSLELGDSAVYFCASSLNGNTEAFFGQGTRLTVV.

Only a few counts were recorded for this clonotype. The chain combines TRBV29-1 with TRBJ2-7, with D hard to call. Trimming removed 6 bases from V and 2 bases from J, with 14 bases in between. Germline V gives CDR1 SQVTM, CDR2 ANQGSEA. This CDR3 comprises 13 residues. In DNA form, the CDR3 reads TGCAGCGTGGCGACTTTAATCACCTACGAGCAGTACTTC. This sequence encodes CSVATLITYEQYF.

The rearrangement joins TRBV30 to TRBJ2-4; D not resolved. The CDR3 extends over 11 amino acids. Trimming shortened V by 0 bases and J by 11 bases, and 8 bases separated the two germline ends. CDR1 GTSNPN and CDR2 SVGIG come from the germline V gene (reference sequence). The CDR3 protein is CAWSVAAFQYF. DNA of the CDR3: TGTGCCTGGAGTGTCGCGGCCTTTCAGTACTTC.

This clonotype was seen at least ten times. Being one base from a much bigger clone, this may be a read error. The CDR3 spells CACSSGTSGRARSYNEQFF. DNA of the CDR3: TGTGCCTGCAGTTCAGGGACTAGCGGGAGGGCCAGGTCCTACAATGAGCAGTTCTTC. This chain links TRBV12-3 or TRBV12-4 with TRBJ2-1, with TRBD2 identical over 16 bases. The CDR3 has 19 residues.

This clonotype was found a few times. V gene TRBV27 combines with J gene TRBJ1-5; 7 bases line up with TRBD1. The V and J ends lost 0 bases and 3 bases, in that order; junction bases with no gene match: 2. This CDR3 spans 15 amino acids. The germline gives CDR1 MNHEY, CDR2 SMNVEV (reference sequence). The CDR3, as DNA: TGTGCCAGCAGTTTATCAGGGGGCATCAATCAGCCCCAGCATTTT. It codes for CASSLSGGINQPQHF.

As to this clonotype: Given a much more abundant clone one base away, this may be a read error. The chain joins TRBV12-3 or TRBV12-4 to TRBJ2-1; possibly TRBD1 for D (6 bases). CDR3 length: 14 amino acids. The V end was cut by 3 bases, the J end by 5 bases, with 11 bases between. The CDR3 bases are TGTGCCAGCAGTTTCAATACAGGGAACAATGAGCAGTTCTTC. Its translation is CASSFNTGNNEQFF.

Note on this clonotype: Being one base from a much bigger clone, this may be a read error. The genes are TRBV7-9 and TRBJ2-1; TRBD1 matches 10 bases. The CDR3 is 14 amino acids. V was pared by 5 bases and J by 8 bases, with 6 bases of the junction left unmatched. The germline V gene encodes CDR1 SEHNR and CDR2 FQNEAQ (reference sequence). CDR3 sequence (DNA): TGTGCCAGCAGCCTGGGGACAGGGGCCGATGAGCAGTTCTTC. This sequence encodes CASSLGTGADEQFF.

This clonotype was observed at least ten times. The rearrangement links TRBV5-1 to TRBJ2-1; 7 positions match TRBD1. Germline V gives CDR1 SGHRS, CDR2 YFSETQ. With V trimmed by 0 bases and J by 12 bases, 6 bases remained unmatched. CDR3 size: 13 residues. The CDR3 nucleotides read TGCGCCAGCAGCTTGGGGGACAGCTTTGGGCAGTTCTTC. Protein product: CASSLGDSFGQFF. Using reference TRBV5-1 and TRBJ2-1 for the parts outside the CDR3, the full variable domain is KAGVTQTPRYLIKTRGQQVTLSCSPISGHRSVSWYQQTPGQGLQFLFEYFSETQRNKGNFPGRFSGRQFSNSRSEMNVSTLELGDSALYLCASSLGDSFGQFFGPGTRLTVL.

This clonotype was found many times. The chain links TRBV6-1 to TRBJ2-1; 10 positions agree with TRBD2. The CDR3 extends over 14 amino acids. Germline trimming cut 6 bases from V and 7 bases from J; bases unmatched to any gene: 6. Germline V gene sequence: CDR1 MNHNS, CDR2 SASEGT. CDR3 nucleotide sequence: TGTGCCAGCAGCCGAGCGGGGGGGTCTAATGAGCAGTTCTTC. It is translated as CASSRAGGSNEQFF.

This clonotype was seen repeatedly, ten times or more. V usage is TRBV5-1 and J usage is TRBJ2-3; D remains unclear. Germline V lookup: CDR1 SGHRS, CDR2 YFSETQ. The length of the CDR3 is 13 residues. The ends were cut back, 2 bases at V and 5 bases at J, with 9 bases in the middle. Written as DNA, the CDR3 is TGCGCCAGCAGCTTCTTAGTTGGAGATACGCAGTATTTT. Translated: CASSFLVGDTQYF.

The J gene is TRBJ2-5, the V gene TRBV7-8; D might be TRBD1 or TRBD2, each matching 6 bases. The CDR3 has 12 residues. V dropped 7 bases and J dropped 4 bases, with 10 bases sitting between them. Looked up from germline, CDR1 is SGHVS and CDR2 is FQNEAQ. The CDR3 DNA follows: TGTGCCAGCATAAAGGGGGGAGAGACCCAGTACTTC. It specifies CASIKGGETQYF.

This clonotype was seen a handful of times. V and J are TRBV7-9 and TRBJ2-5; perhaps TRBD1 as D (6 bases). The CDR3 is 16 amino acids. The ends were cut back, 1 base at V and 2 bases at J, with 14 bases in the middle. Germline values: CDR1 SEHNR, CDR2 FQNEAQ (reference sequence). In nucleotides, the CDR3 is TGTGCCAGCAGCTTAGGACCCCTGGACAGTCAAGAGACCCAGTACTTC. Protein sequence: CASSLGPLDSQETQYF.

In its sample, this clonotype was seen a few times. The CDR3 reads CSATYGGRSEAFF. In nucleotides, the CDR3 is TGCAGCGCCACTTACGGGGGGCGGAGTGAAGCTTTCTTT. This chain links TRBV29-1 with TRBJ1-1; D may be TRBD1 (6 bases). V was clipped by 7 bases and J by 7 bases, with 19 bases between them. Germline CDR1 reads SQVTM; CDR2 reads ANQGSEA. The CDR3 has 13 residues.

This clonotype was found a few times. In nucleotides, the CDR3 is TGCGCCAGCAGCACTGGGCCAGGACGGACAGATACGCAGTATTTT. Protein sequence: CASSTGPGRTDTQYF. This chain uses TRBV5-1 with TRBJ2-3; D not certain. V was clipped by 4 bases and J by 3 bases, with 15 bases between them. The germline gives CDR1 SGHRS, CDR2 YFSETQ. This CDR3 is built from 15 residues.

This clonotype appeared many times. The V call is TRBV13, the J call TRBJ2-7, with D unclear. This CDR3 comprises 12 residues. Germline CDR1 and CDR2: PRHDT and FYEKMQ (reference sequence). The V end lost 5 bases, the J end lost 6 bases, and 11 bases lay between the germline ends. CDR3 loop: CASSDEHGEQYF. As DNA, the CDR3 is TGTGCCAGCAGCGACGAACACGGCGAGCAGTACTTC.

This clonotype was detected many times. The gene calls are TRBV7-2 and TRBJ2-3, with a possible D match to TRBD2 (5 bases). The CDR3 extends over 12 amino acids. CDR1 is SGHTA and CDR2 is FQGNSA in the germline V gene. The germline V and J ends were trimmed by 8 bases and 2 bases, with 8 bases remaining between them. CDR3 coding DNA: TGTGCCAGCCGGGAACTCACAGATACGCAGTATTTT. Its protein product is CASRELTDTQYF. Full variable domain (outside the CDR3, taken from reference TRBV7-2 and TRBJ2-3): GAGVSQSPSNKVTEKGKDVELRCDPISGHTALYWYRQSLGQGLEFLIYFQGNSAPDKSGLPSDRFSAERTGGSVSTLTIQRTQQEDSAVYLCASRELTDTQYFGPGTRLTVL.

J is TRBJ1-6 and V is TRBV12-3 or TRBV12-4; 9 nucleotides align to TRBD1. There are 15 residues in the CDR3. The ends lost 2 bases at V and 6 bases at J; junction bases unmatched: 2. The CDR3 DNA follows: TGTGCCAGCAGTTTAACAGGGGGCTGTAATTCACCCCTCCACTTT. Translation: CASSLTGGCNSPLHF.

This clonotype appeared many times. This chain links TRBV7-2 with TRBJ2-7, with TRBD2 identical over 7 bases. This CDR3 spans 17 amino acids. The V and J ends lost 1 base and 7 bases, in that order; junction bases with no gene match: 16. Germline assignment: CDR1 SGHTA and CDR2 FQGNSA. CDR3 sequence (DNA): TGTGCCAGCAGCTTAGTACCCTGGCGGGGGAAACCTAGAGAGCAGTACTTC. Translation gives CASSLVPWRGKPREQYF.

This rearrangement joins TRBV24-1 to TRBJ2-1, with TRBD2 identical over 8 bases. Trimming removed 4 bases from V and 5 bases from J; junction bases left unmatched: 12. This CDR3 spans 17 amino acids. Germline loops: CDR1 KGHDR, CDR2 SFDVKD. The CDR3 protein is CATSDADLAGYNNEQFF. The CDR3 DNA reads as TGTGCCACCAGTGACGCGGACCTAGCGGGCTATAACAATGAGCAGTTCTTC.

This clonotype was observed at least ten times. CDR3 DNA sequence: TGTGCCATCAGCTTACTAGCGGACTTTCGGTACAATGAGCAGTTCTTC. The encoded protein is CAISLLADFRYNEQFF. The chain is built from TRBV10-3 and TRBJ2-1, with 8 bases matching TRBD2. CDR1 is ENHRY and CDR2 is SYGVKD in the germline V gene. V lost 6 bases to trimming and J lost 4 bases; unmatched junction nucleotides: 11. The CDR3 contains 16 residues.

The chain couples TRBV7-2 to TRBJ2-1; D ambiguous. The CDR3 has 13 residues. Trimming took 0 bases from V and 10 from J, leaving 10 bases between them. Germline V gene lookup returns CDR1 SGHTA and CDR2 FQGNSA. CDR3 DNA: TGTGCCAGCAGCTTAGCGCGTCTACAGGAGCAGTTCTTC. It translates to CASSLARLQEQFF.

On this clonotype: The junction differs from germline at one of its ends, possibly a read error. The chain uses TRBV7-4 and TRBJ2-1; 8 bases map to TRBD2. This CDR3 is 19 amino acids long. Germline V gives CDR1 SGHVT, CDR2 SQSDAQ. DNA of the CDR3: TGTGCCTGCAGCTGCGGGTCTGTCGGCGGGAGGATACCCTACAATGAGCAGTTCTTC. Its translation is CACSCGSVGGRIPYNEQFF.

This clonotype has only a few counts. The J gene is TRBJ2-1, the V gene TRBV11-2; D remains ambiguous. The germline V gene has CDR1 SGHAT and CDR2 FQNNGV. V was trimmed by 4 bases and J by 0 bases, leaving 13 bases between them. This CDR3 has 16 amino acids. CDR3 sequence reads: CASSSTAWNSYNEQFF. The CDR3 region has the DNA TGTGCCAGCAGCTCTACTGCGTGGAACTCCTACAATGAGCAGTTCTTC.

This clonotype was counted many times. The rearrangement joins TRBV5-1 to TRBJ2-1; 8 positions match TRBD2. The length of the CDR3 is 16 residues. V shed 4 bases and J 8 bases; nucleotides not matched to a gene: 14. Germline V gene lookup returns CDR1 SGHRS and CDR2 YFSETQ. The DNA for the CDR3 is TGCGCCAGCAGCCCGGGGGTCGGGACTAGAGGCGATGAGCAGTTCTTC. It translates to CASSPGVGTRGDEQFF.

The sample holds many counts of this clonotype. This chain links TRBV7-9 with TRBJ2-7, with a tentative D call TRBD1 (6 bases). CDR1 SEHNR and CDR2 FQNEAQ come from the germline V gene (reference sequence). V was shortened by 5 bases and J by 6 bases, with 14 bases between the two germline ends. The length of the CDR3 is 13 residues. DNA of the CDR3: TGTGCCAGCAGCCCACAGGGCGCGGGCGAGCAGTACTTC. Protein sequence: CASSPQGAGEQYF.

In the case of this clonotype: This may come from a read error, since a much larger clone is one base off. The CDR3 reads CASNQGLARGTYSYEQYF. The CDR3 DNA follows: TGTGCCAGCAACCAAGGACTAGCGCGGGGTACCTACTCCTACGAGCAGTACTTC. The chain uses TRBV3-1 and TRBJ2-7; 9 bases are a match to TRBD2. The CDR3 has 18 amino acids. Germline loops: CDR1 LGHDT, CDR2 YNNKEL (reference sequence).

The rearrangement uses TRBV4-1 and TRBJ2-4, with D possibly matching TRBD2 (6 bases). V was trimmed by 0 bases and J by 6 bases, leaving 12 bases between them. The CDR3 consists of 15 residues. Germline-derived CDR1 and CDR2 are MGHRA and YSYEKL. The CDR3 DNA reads TGCGCCAGCAGCCAAGAATGGCGGGGAACAAACATTCAGTACTTC. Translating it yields CASSQEWRGTNIQYF.